This T cell receptor beta chain appears in the sequencing data of a study of blood T cell repertoires in COVID-19. The wider study: COVID-19 samples, acute and convalescent, were from the United States, Italy and Spain. The cDNA or gDNA used as material had been derived from T cells, B-cell-depleted T cells, or PBMCs.

Between the trimmed V and J ends, which lost 9 bases and 5 bases, there was a span of 10 bases. This CDR3 spans 11 amino acids. Germline V gene data show CDR1 as MDHEN and CDR2 as SYDVKM. Turning to this clone: Within the sample, other DNA sequences also encode this same CDR3.

Under the authors' procedure: Estimated nucleated cell counts came from reference gene primer amplification. TCRdb keeps only in-frame clones here, not all; method: immunoSEQ multiplex PCR. The V and J calls and clone size were taken over from that table, and D and trimming were inferred from the DNA. The data hold more than 150,000 clones, with just over 85% observed a single time. Material for sequencing was peripheral blood. The clonotype was recovered from a man aged 55 to 70 with acute or convalescent COVID-19. This chain links TRBV28 with TRBJ1-2; tentatively, D is TRBD1 (5 bases). The CDR3 nucleotides read TGTGCCAGTGGGGCCGGTTATGGCTACACCTTC. This sequence encodes CASGAGYGYTF.